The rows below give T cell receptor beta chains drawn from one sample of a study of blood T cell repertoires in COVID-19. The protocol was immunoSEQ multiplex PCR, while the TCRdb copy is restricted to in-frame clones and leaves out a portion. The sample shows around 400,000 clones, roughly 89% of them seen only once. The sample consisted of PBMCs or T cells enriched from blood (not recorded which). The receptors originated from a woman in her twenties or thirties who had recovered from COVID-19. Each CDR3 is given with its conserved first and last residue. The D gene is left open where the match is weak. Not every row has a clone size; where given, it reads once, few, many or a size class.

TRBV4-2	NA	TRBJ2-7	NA	CASSSRWTDSYEQYF	TGTGCCAGCAGCTCGAGATGGACAGACTCCTACGAGCAGTACTTC
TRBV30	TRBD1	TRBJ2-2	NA	CAWSVRDRGLPGTGELFF	TGTGCCTGGAGTGTACGGGACAGGGGTCTTCCTGGCACCGGGGAGCTGTTTTTT
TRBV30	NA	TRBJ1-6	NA	CAWTPAGPNSPLHF	TGTGCCTGGACGCCGGCAGGTCCAAATTCACCCCTCCACTTT
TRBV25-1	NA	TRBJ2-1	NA	CASSTGLGYNEQFF	TGTGCCAGCAGTACGGGACTGGGCTACAATGAGCAGTTCTTC
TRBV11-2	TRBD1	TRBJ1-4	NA	CASSSRSGTGTLKPGKLFF	TGTGCCAGCAGCTCGCGGTCCGGGACAGGGACCCTAAAACCCGGAAAACTGTTTTTT
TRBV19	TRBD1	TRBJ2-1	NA	CASSMTGVRFDEQFF	TGTGCCAGTAGTATGACAGGGGTCCGTTTCGATGAGCAGTTCTTC
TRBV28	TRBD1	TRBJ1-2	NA	CASSHRTGANYGYTF	TGTGCCAGCAGTCACCGGACAGGGGCTAACTATGGCTACACCTTC
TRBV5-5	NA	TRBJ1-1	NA	CASSSTVPNTEAFF	TGTGCCAGCAGCTCTACAGTACCGAACACTGAAGCTTTCTTT
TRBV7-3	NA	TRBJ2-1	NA	CASSLVFQSDEQFF	TGTGCCAGCAGCTTAGTGTTCCAGTCCGATGAGCAGTTCTTC
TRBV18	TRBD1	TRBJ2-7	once	CASSPETGFRDYEQYF	TGTGCCAGCTCACCAGAGACAGGGTTCAGGGACTACGAGCAGTACTTC
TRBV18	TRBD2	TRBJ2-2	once	CATSREAGGTNTGELFF	TGTGCCACCTCGCGAGAAGCGGGAGGTACGAACACCGGGGAGCTGTTTTTT
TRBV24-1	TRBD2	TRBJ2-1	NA	CATSDRGLAGLDEQFF	TGTGCCACCAGTGATAGGGGACTAGCGGGACTCGATGAGCAGTTCTTC
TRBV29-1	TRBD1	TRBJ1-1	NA	CSAAGGRNTEAFF	TGCAGCGCCGCAGGGGGACGGAACACTGAAGCTTTCTTT
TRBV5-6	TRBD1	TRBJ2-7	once	CASSLPGQGAYEQYF	TGTGCCAGCAGCTTACCGGGACAGGGGGCCTACGAGCAGTACTTC
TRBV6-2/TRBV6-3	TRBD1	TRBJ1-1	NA	CASSTNGWTGEAFF	TGTGCCAGCAGTACAAACGGTTGGACAGGTGAAGCTTTCTTT
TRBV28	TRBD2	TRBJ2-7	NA	CASSLTSGYEQYF	TGTGCCAGCAGTTTAACTAGCGGATACGAGCAGTACTTC
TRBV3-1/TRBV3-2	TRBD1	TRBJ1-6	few	CASSQSGGDSPLHF	TGTGCCAGCAGCCAATCAGGGGGAGATTCACCCCTCCACTTT
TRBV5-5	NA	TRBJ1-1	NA	CASSFLNWGPNWAFF	TGTGCCAGCAGCTTTCTTAACTGGGGCCCAAACTGGGCTTTCTTT
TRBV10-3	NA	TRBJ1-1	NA	CAIGPGAGTEAFF	TGTGCCATCGGGCCAGGGGCGGGCACTGAAGCTTTCTTT
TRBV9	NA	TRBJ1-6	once	CASSAAQGRHSPLHF	TGTGCCAGCAGCGCTGCACAGGGAAGGCATTCACCCCTCCACTTT
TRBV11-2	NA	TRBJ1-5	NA	CASSLRTGNQPQHF	TGTGCCAGCAGCTTAAGGACTGGTAATCAGCCCCAGCATTTT